These T cell receptor beta chains were read from a single sample in a study of PD-1 blockade in mismatch repair-deficient tumors. Sequencing was performed with immunoSEQ multiplex PCR; in TCRdb, only in-frame clones are kept and a portion is missing. Of about 110,000 clones in the sample, about three quarters were seen once. The sequencing used peripheral blood, collected around 60 weeks after starting pembrolizumab. The receptors come from an adult with mismatch repair-deficient cancer. The conserved cysteine and the conserved F or W are not part of the CDR3 here. Fields, in order: clone size, J gene, D gene, V gene, CDR3 protein. D genes are given only for firm matches. Clone size appears in some rows only: once, few, many, or a class for an expanded clone.

few	TRBJ1-2	.	TRBV20-1	SVEVAYGYT
.	TRBJ2-7	.	TRBV7-3	ASSLTRGYEQY
.	TRBJ1-2	TRBD1	TRBV28	ASSFRDRPAYGYT
.	TRBJ2-7	.	TRBV5-1	ASTGGRTSSYEQY
.	TRBJ2-3	.	TRBV9	ASSVGLQADTQY
.	TRBJ1-5	TRBD1	TRBV5-8	ASSLGTGGNQPQH
.	TRBJ2-3	.	TRBV6-1	ASSENVRGTDTQY
.	TRBJ2-5	TRBD2	TRBV6-5	ASRLGGETQY
.	TRBJ2-2	.	TRBV21-1	AAIGRSTGELF
.	TRBJ1-1	.	TRBV7-6	ASSSSRAGEAF
few	TRBJ2-7	.	TRBV5-1	ASSIGDFYEQY
.	TRBJ2-3	TRBD2	TRBV5-4	ASGLAAFPYTQY
many	TRBJ1-5	TRBD1	TRBV6-5	ASRPTGVNQPQH
.	TRBJ2-5	TRBD1	TRBV19	ASSKTGTQETQY
once	TRBJ1-1	.	TRBV19	ASTPRGIMNTEAF
.	TRBJ2-7	TRBD2	TRBV5-4	ASSYGTSGYEQY
.	TRBJ2-7	TRBD1	TRBV14	ASSSTGGVYEQY
once	TRBJ2-7	TRBD1	TRBV12-5	ASGAPLGQGFPYEQY
.	TRBJ1-4	.	TRBV27	ASSLTPQDNEKLF
many	TRBJ2-7	TRBD2	TRBV12-5	ASAGTSGTYEQY
.	TRBJ2-5	TRBD1	TRBV7-7	ASSLGGTGKETQY
.	TRBJ2-7	.	TRBV19	ASSIVSSSYEQY
.	TRBJ1-4	.	TRBV11-3	ASSSQLGATNEKLF
.	TRBJ2-2	.	TRBV7-7	ASTGTPSGGELF
.	TRBJ2-1	.	TRBV29-1	SVGGRFGNEQF
.	TRBJ1-2	TRBD1	TRBV7-9	ASRPQGEGRSGIIYGYT
.	TRBJ2-1	TRBD2	TRBV6-6	ASSTTSGSYNEQF
.	TRBJ1-2	.	TRBV5-8	ASSLGMDGYT
.	TRBJ1-1	.	TRBV30	AWSVLQDTEAF
once	TRBJ1-1	.	TRBV27	ASTGGDTEAF